Following are 25 T cell receptor beta chains from one sample sequenced in a study of blood T cell repertoires in COVID-19. Clones were read by immunoSEQ multiplex PCR, and TCRdb kept only the in-frame ones, dropping some. The repertoire holds tens of thousands of clones, with around 79% as singletons. The material sequenced was peripheral blood. Receptors were obtained from a man at least 80 years old with acute or convalescent COVID-19.

The V and J genes are TRBV11-3 and TRBJ2-3, with D perhaps TRBD2 (7 bases). Deletions cut 2 bases from V and 5 bases from J, with 14 bases between. The germline gives CDR1 SGHNT, CDR2 YENEEA. This CDR3 region has 15 residues. The CDR3 is CASSLHGGRGDTQYF. The CDR3 coding sequence is TGTGCCAGCAGCTTACACGGGGGGCGGGGAGATACGCAGTATTTT.

J is TRBJ2-1 and V is TRBV28, with 9 positions matching TRBD2. J was trimmed by 3 bases and V by 4 bases; bases with no gene match: 4. CDR1 is MDHEN and CDR2 is SYDVKM in the germline V gene. The CDR3 covers 15 residues. This CDR3 is CASSWASGIYNEQFF. The CDR3 DNA reads TGTGCCAGCAGTTGGGCTAGCGGGATCTACAATGAGCAGTTCTTC. The complete variable domain, with remaining parts taken from reference TRBV28 and TRBJ2-1, reads DVKVTQSSRYLVKRTGEKVFLECVQDMDHENMFWYRQDPGLGLRLIYFSYDVKMKEKGDIPEGYSVSREKKERFSLILESASTNQTSMYLCASSWASGIYNEQFFGPGTRLTVL.

V usage is TRBV6-5 and J usage is TRBJ1-2; 9 nucleotides line up with TRBD1. The J segment lost 0 bases and the V segment lost 10 bases, leaving 9 bases of the junction unmatched. From germline, CDR1 is MNHEY and CDR2 SVGAGI. The CDR3 is 15 amino acids. Here the CDR3 reads CATRDGQGTNYGYTF. In DNA form, the CDR3 reads TGTGCCACCCGCGATGGACAGGGGACTAACTATGGCTACACCTTC.

The rearrangement joins TRBV2 to TRBJ1-2; a possible D gene is TRBD1 (5 bases). V was pared by 3 bases and J by 4 bases, with 12 bases between. CDR3 size: 14 residues. Per germline, CDR1 SNHLY and CDR2 FYNNEI. CDR3: CASSDRTTGYGYTF. The CDR3 DNA is TGTGCCAGCAGTGATCGGACAACCGGCTATGGCTACACCTTC.

The chain combines TRBV27 with TRBJ1-6, with D perhaps matching TRBD1 (6 bases). Looked up from germline, CDR1 is MNHEY and CDR2 is SMNVEV (reference sequence). The CDR3 covers 14 residues. Deletions cut 4 bases from V and 9 bases from J, with 13 bases between. The CDR3 loop reads CASSSNRAVSPLHF. Here the CDR3 DNA reads TGTGCCAGCAGTTCAAACAGGGCGGTTTCACCCCTCCACTTT.

The chain is built from TRBV2 and TRBJ1-1; tentative D call: TRBD1 (5 bases). The CDR3 has 15 residues. V shed 7 bases and J shed 1 base, with 16 bases lying between them. Germline loops: CDR1 SNHLY, CDR2 FYNNEI. CDR3 in amino acids: CASKGGVVGNTEAFF. The CDR3 DNA reads TGTGCCAGCAAGGGAGGGGTTGTAGGGAACACTGAAGCTTTCTTT.

The chain carries TRBV3-1 (or the pseudogene TRBV3-2) and TRBJ1-4, with 9 bases matching TRBD1. The trim removed 3 bases at V and 6 bases at J, leaving 2 bases unmatched. The CDR3 is 14 residues long. Germline V gene data show CDR1 as LGHDT and CDR2 as YNNKEL (reference sequence). CDR3 amino acids: CASSQRQGDEKLFF. The CDR3 DNA is TGTGCCAGCAGCCAGAGACAGGGGGATGAAAAACTGTTTTTT.

The chain employs TRBV5-1 and TRBJ2-1, with a tentative D call TRBD2 (6 bases). V was trimmed by 3 bases and J by 3 bases, leaving 10 bases between them. The CDR3 runs 14 residues. The germline gives CDR1 SGHRS, CDR2 YFSETQ. The DNA of the CDR3 is TGCGCCAGCAGCTCTAATAGCGGCTACAATGAGCAGTTCTTC. Protein: CASSSNSGYNEQFF.

The rearrangement uses TRBV7-3 and TRBJ1-6; maybe TRBD1 (5 bases). Germline assignment: CDR1 SGHTA and CDR2 FQGTGA. The CDR3 is made up of 14 amino acids. With 5 bases removed from V and 7 bases from J, the gap between germline ends came to 12 bases. Written as DNA, the CDR3 is TGTGCCAGCAGCGTAAACGGGGGAAATTCACCCCTCCACTTT. Residues: CASSVNGGNSPLHF.

This chain connects TRBV10-3 to TRBJ1-4, with D perhaps TRBD1 (6 bases). From germline, CDR1 is ENHRY and CDR2 SYGVKD. The CDR3 consists of 13 residues. Trimming cost V 7 bases and J 3 bases, with 9 bases left between them. CDR3 residues: CAITQGPNEKLFF. The CDR3 DNA is TGTGCCATCACACAGGGACCTAATGAAAAACTGTTTTTT.

The chain recombines TRBV5-6 with TRBJ2-1, with no clear D. CDR3 length equals 15 residues. V lost 0 bases and J 0 bases, leaving 7 bases between the germline ends. The germline gives CDR1 SGHDT, CDR2 YYEEEE. The CDR3 region has the DNA TGTGCCAGCAGCTTGGAGGCTAGCTCCTACAATGAGCAGTTCTTC. Protein product: CASSLEASSYNEQFF.

V usage is TRBV19 and J usage is TRBJ1-5, with D possibly matching TRBD1 (5 bases). The CDR3 totals 14 residues. Trimming pared 5 bases from V and 5 bases from J, leaving 13 bases between. Germline V gives CDR1 LNHDA, CDR2 SQIVND (reference sequence). CDR3 coding DNA: TGTGCCAGTAGTCCTTCGGGGGGTTATCAGCCCCAGCATTTT. Protein sequence: CASSPSGGYQPQHF.

CDR3 in DNA: TGTGCCAGCAGTTACGGGCGGAACACTGAAGCTTTCTTT. It specifies CASSYGRNTEAFF. The rearrangement links TRBV6-5 to TRBJ1-1; the D is unclear. Germline V gene sequence: CDR1 MNHEY, CDR2 SVGAGI. This CDR3 spans 13 amino acids. V dropped 2 bases and J dropped 1 base, with 5 bases sitting between them.

The CDR3 loop reads CASSSLGISGNTIYF. The CDR3 DNA reads as TGCGCCAGCAGCTCCCTCGGGATCTCTGGAAACACCATATATTTT. This chain links TRBV5-1 with TRBJ1-3; D is unclear. Germline lookup yields CDR1 SGHRS and CDR2 YFSETQ. Trimming stripped 3 bases from V and 0 bases from J, with 10 bases between. This CDR3 comprises 15 residues.

J is TRBJ1-5 and V is TRBV13; tentative D call: TRBD1 (5 bases). Trimming removed 4 bases at V and 3 bases at J, with 7 bases between. The CDR3 runs to 13 residues. In germline, CDR1 is PRHDT, CDR2 FYEKMQ (reference sequence). CDR3 nucleotide sequence: TGTGCCAGCAGCTCGGGGGTCAATCAGCCCCAGCATTTT. The encoded protein is CASSSGVNQPQHF.

The chain combines TRBV5-1 with TRBJ2-7; the D gene is possibly TRBD2 (6 bases). The CDR3 totals 13 residues. Germline V gene lookup returns CDR1 SGHRS and CDR2 YFSETQ. V was cut by 3 bases and J by 2 bases, with 9 bases left in between. The CDR3 here is CASSSGGAYEQYF. CDR3 in DNA: TGCGCCAGCAGCTCCGGGGGAGCCTACGAGCAGTACTTC.

The V call is TRBV16, the J call TRBJ1-2; D ambiguous. Germline V gives CDR1 KGHSY, CDR2 FQNENV. Trimming cost V 2 bases and J 7 bases, with 11 bases left between them. The CDR3 is 13 residues long. The CDR3 DNA is TGTGCCAGCAGCCAACGGGGAGGGTTTGGCTACACCTTC. Protein: CASSQRGGFGYTF.

The J gene is TRBJ1-1, the V gene TRBV27, with TRBD1 matching over 12 bases. Germline V lookup: CDR1 MNHEY, CDR2 SMNVEV (reference sequence). J gave up 5 bases and V 5 bases, and 12 bases lay outside the gene matches. The CDR3 has 17 residues. The CDR3 spells CASSTGQGAVRGTEAFF. The CDR3 DNA follows: TGTGCCAGCAGTACGGGACAGGGGGCGGTTCGAGGAACTGAAGCTTTCTTT.

A single count supports this clone. The J gene is TRBJ2-7, the V gene TRBV7-9, with 8 positions matching TRBD1. The CDR3 runs to 14 residues. V was pared by 4 bases and J by 3 bases, with 5 bases of the junction left unmatched. Germline lookup yields CDR1 SEHNR and CDR2 FQNEAQ (reference sequence). Here the CDR3 DNA reads TGTGCCAGCAGCTCAGCGGACAGGGACTACGAGCAGTACTTC. This translates into CASSSADRDYEQYF.

The gene calls are TRBV12-5 and TRBJ2-1, with a weak D call TRBD1 (6 bases). Germline values: CDR1 LGHNT, CDR2 FRNRAP. This CDR3 has 21 residues. V shed 0 bases and J shed 0 bases, with 24 bases lying between them. The CDR3 coding sequence is TGTGCTAGTGGTTTGGTATTGGGCAGGGGACCCCCCAAAAGCTCCTACAATGAGCAGTTCTTC. Protein sequence: CASGLVLGRGPPKSSYNEQFF.

This chain joins TRBV5-8 and TRBJ1-5; D gene ambiguous. Trimming removed 4 bases at V and 4 bases at J, with 9 bases between. This CDR3 region has 13 residues. Germline V CDR1 and CDR2: SGHTS, YDEGEE. CDR3 in DNA: TGTGCCAGCAGCAAAACAGTGAATCAGCCCCAGCATTTT. The encoded protein is CASSKTVNQPQHF.

J is TRBJ1-2 and V is TRBV6-5; D may be TRBD1 (5 bases). Germline assignment: CDR1 MNHEY and CDR2 SVGAGI. The CDR3 has 14 amino acids. V lost 7 bases, J lost 8 bases, and 20 bases lay in between. In DNA, the CDR3 is TGTGCCAGCAAAAACCCACCTGGGGGAGGCGGCTACACCTTC. This sequence encodes CASKNPPGGGGYTF.

This sequence joins TRBV10-3 and TRBJ1-4; the match to TRBD1 covers 9 bases. With 3 bases clipped from V and 1 base from J, the junction kept 6 bases outside the gene matches. Germline values: CDR1 ENHRY, CDR2 SYGVKD. The length of the CDR3 is 17 residues. This CDR3 reads CAISDPTGGGTNEKLFF. CDR3 sequence (DNA): TGTGCCATCAGTGACCCGACAGGGGGTGGAACTAATGAAAAACTGTTTTTT.

This sequence joins TRBV3-1 (or the pseudogene TRBV3-2) and TRBJ2-6, with D uncertain. Germline CDR1 LGHDT, CDR2 YNNKEL (reference sequence). The CDR3 totals 17 residues. The V end was cut by 4 bases, the J end by 0 bases, with 13 bases between. For the CDR3, the DNA is TGTGCCAGCAGCCCCCGCGCCCCTAGCTCTGGGGCCAACGTCCTGACTTTC. Amino acid sequence: CASSPRAPSSGANVLTF.

The gene calls are TRBV10-3 and TRBJ1-3; TRBD1 agrees at 11 bases. This CDR3 is built from 13 residues. V lost 6 bases, J lost 7 bases, and 2 bases stayed unmatched. The germline gives CDR1 ENHRY, CDR2 SYGVKD. CDR3 DNA sequence: TGTGCCATCAGGGACAGGGGGCGGAACACCATATATTTT. It is translated as CAIRDRGRNTIYF.